This T cell receptor beta chain was observed in a study of blood T cell repertoires in COVID-19. Study summary: Two negative PCRs, clearance, or symptom resolution had been documented for recovered Cohort 3 donors. Some COVID-19 samples were acute and others convalescent; all came from the United States, Italy and Spain.

Germline values: CDR1 KGHSH, CDR2 LQKENI. This CDR3 region has 11 residues. V lost 4 bases and J lost 8, with 8 bases in between. The data were produced by immunoSEQ multiplex PCR, yet TCRdb's version contains in-frame clones alone and is incomplete. Among hundreds of thousands of clones listed, 70% to 90% were seen once. V and J are TRBV18 and TRBJ1-2; maybe TRBD1 (6 bases). The clonotype was recovered from a woman aged 60-75 years in a cohort exposed to, infected with or recovered from COVID-19 (not recorded which). Sequenced input: PBMCs or T cells enriched from blood (not recorded which). The CDR3 coding sequence is TGTGCCAGCTCACGACAGGAGGGCTACACCTTC. Translated: CASSRQEGYTF. The variable domain in full, with the rest retrieved from reference TRBV18 and TRBJ1-2, is NAGVMQNPRHLVRRRGQEARLRCSPMKGHSHVYWYRQLPEEGLKFMVYLQKENIIDESGMPKERFSAEFPKEGPSILRIQQVVRGDSAAYFCASSRQEGYTFGSGTRLTVV.